A single sample is the source of the 27 T cell receptor beta chains below, sequenced in a study of shared clonotypes between healthy human individuals. The protocol was immunoSEQ multiplex PCR, while the TCRdb copy is restricted to in-frame clones and leaves out a portion. This repertoire shows over 850,000 clones, 75% to 80% found once; its top ten account for 0.6% to 0.7%. Sample: memory CD4+ T cells from PBMCs. As for subset: CD45RA-negative fraction. Receptors originate from a man aged 18 to 29 in good health. Some clones in this sample may be carry-over from other donors' samples.

The rearrangement links TRBV6-6 to TRBJ1-1; unclear D gene. The CDR3 has 12 amino acids. V was pared by 5 bases and J by 9 bases, with 13 bases between. The germline gives CDR1 MNHNY, CDR2 SVGAGI (reference sequence). The CDR3 reads CASSLSVGQAFF. CDR3 nucleotide sequence: TGTGCCAGCAGTCTATCGGTTGGGCAAGCTTTCTTT.

V is TRBV15 and J is TRBJ1-1; D uncertain. The CDR3 totals 10 residues. Looked up from germline, CDR1 is LNHNV and CDR2 is YYDKDF (reference sequence). V was cut by 0 bases and J by 10 bases, with 3 bases left in between. CDR3 sequence reads: CATSRDPAFF. In DNA form, the CDR3 reads TGTGCCACCAGCAGAGATCCAGCTTTCTTT.

This rearrangement joins TRBV28 to TRBJ1-2, with D uncertain. The ends were cut back, 3 bases at V and 9 bases at J, with 14 bases in the middle. Germline assignment: CDR1 MDHEN and CDR2 SYDVKM. The CDR3 extends over 13 amino acids. In nucleotides, the CDR3 is TGTGCCAGCAGTTTCGCAGCCCCGGTGAGCTACACCTTC. This codes for CASSFAAPVSYTF.

The chain recombines TRBV19 with TRBJ1-5; D uncertain. V lost 2 bases and J 6 bases, leaving 14 bases between the germline ends. Germline CDR1 is LNHDA and CDR2 is SQIVND (reference sequence). CDR3 length: 15 amino acids. This chain's CDR3 is CASSIHSLPGQPQHF. DNA of the CDR3: TGTGCCAGTAGTATACACAGTCTACCCGGTCAGCCCCAGCATTTT. The full variable domain, its missing parts supplied by reference TRBV19 and TRBJ1-5, is DGGITQSPKYLFRKEGQNVTLSCEQNLNHDAMYWYRQDPGQGLRLIYYSQIVNDFQKGDIAEGYSVSREKKESFPLTVTSAQKNPTAFYLCASSIHSLPGQPQHFGDGTRLSIL.

The gene calls are TRBV5-4 and TRBJ1-2; 8 nucleotides agree with TRBD1. The CDR3 totals 15 residues. The germline CDR1 and CDR2 sequences are SGHNT and YYREEE (reference sequence). V trimming: 4 bases; J trimming: 8 bases; junction bases outside the gene matches: 13. The CDR3 protein is CASSTGQGVYLGYTF. CDR3 bases: TGTGCCAGCAGCACCGGACAGGGAGTATATCTCGGCTACACCTTC.

This clone was seen only a few times. The rearrangement joins TRBV6-1 to TRBJ1-1, with D perhaps TRBD1 (6 bases). Looked up from germline, CDR1 is MNHNS and CDR2 is SASEGT. This CDR3 is 15 amino acids long. The V and J ends lost 6 bases and 0 bases respectively, with 14 bases between them. The CDR3 DNA reads as TGTGCCAGCAGAGCTAGACAGGCGTTGAACACTGAAGCTTTCTTT. Translated: CASRARQALNTEAFF.

The V call is TRBV27, the J call TRBJ1-2; D unresolved. From germline, CDR1 is MNHEY and CDR2 SMNVEV (reference sequence). The V gene lost 5 bases and the J gene lost 0 bases, with 25 bases spanning the gap. There are 19 residues in the CDR3. This CDR3 is CASSQLGPAASLANYGYTF. For the CDR3, the DNA is TGTGCCAGCAGTCAGTTAGGTCCGGCCGCTAGCCTTGCTAACTATGGCTACACCTTC.

This rearrangement joins TRBV19 to TRBJ1-5; D is possibly TRBD1 (5 bases). The CDR3 has 18 residues. Trimming removed 0 bases at V and 7 bases at J, with 22 bases between. The germline V gene encodes CDR1 LNHDA and CDR2 SQIVND (reference sequence). CDR3 sequence: CASSIDLSGTAQGQPQHF. CDR3 DNA sequence: TGTGCCAGTAGTATAGACCTTTCCGGGACCGCCCAGGGACAGCCCCAGCATTTT.

This chain joins TRBV5-1 and TRBJ1-1, with 7 nucleotides matching TRBD1. Germline CDR1 SGHRS, CDR2 YFSETQ. Trimming took 0 bases from V and 1 from J; bases not matched to a gene: 3. CDR3 length: 15 residues. CDR3 nucleotide sequence: TGCGCCAGCAGCTTGGGATGGACAGGGAACACTGAAGCTTTCTTT. It translates to CASSLGWTGNTEAFF.

The chain links TRBV7-2 to TRBJ2-7, with D perhaps assigned TRBD1 or TRBD2 (5 bases each). The CDR3 is 14 amino acids. The germline CDR1 and CDR2 sequences are SGHTA and FQGNSA. V was shortened by 2 bases and J by 4 bases, with 12 bases between the two germline ends. CDR3 amino acids: CASSLQYEGYEQYF. CDR3 coding DNA: TGTGCCAGCAGCTTACAATACGAGGGGTACGAGCAGTACTTC.

The chain couples TRBV4-1 to TRBJ2-2, with D perhaps TRBD2 (5 bases). This CDR3 is built from 15 residues. The V end was cut by 6 bases, the J end by 7 bases, with 18 bases between. Germline V gene data show CDR1 as MGHRA and CDR2 as YSYEKL. CDR3 sequence reads: CASSRDGERGGELFF. CDR3 sequence (DNA): TGCGCCAGCAGTAGGGATGGGGAGCGTGGCGGGGAGCTGTTTTTT.

The chain recombines TRBV19 with TRBJ1-2; 8 bases fit TRBD1. Germline CDR1 reads LNHDA; CDR2 reads SQIVND (reference sequence). Trimming removed 3 bases from V and 2 bases from J; junction bases left unmatched: 5. The CDR3 has 15 amino acids. CDR3 DNA: TGTGCCAGTAGTATCTTCCCAGGGGGCAACTATGGCTACACCTTC. Its protein is CASSIFPGGNYGYTF.

This clone was observed once. The CDR3 coding sequence is TGTGCCAGCAGCTTAGCCGGGACCGACGGCGAGCAGTACTTC. It encodes CASSLAGTDGEQYF. V gene TRBV7-3 combines with J gene TRBJ2-7; D is possibly TRBD1 or TRBD2 (5 bases each). Germline V CDR1 and CDR2: SGHTA, FQGTGA. The length of the CDR3 is 14 residues. With 2 bases removed from V and 6 bases from J, the gap between germline ends came to 14 bases.

This clone has just one count. The rearrangement uses TRBV7-2 and TRBJ2-2, with D possibly TRBD1 on 7 matching bases. CDR1 is SGHTA and CDR2 is FQGNSA in the germline V gene. This CDR3 spans 15 amino acids. V was cut by 5 bases and J by 0 bases, with 10 bases left in between. The CDR3 coding sequence is TGTGCCAGCAGCCAGGGGGGATCGAACACCGGGGAGCTGTTTTTT. Amino acids: CASSQGGSNTGELFF.

This clone was counted at least ten times. J is TRBJ2-7 and V is TRBV28, with D uncertain. From germline, CDR1 is MDHEN and CDR2 SYDVKM. This CDR3 spans 14 amino acids. The V gene lost 5 bases and the J gene lost 2 bases, with 13 bases spanning the gap. The CDR3 here is CASSLSRPPYEQYF. CDR3 bases: TGTGCCAGCAGTCTCTCGAGGCCTCCCTACGAGCAGTACTTC.

V gene TRBV10-3 combines with J gene TRBJ2-5, with D tentatively TRBD1 (7 bases). CDR1 and CDR2 (germline): ENHRY, SYGVKD. The ends were cut back, 3 bases at V and 5 bases at J, with 10 bases in the middle. CDR3 length: 13 amino acids. CDR3 nucleotides: TGTGCCATCAGTGAAGCAGGGGGGGAGACCCAGTACTTC. This translates into CAISEAGGETQYF.

This clone has just a few counts. The chain links TRBV2 to TRBJ2-7, with 11 bases matching TRBD2. Germline V gene sequence: CDR1 SNHLY, CDR2 FYNNEI. This CDR3 region has 17 residues. The ends lost 3 bases at V and 1 base at J; junction bases unmatched: 8. As DNA, the CDR3 is TGTGCCAGCAGTGACGGCCTAGCGGGAGGAAAATCCTACGAGCAGTACTTC. Its translation is CASSDGLAGGKSYEQYF.

CDR3 coding DNA: TGCGCCAGCAGCTTGGCCCGGGGAGGGGACACTGAAGCTTTCTTT. As protein: CASSLARGGDTEAFF. The chain employs TRBV5-1 and TRBJ1-1; the D gene is possibly TRBD1 (5 bases). Germline CDR1 is SGHRS and CDR2 is YFSETQ. The V gene lost 0 bases and the J gene lost 3 bases, with 12 bases spanning the gap. This CDR3 contains 15 residues.

This chain links TRBV7-2 with TRBJ2-3; perhaps TRBD2 as D (6 bases). The CDR3 contains 16 residues. Germline CDR1 reads SGHTA; CDR2 reads FQGNSA. Trimming left V 5 bases short and J 3 bases short, with 18 bases between. CDR3 protein: CASSPVAVPGTDTQYF. CDR3 coding DNA: TGTGCCAGCAGCCCCGTAGCGGTCCCGGGGACAGATACGCAGTATTTT.

The V and J genes are TRBV30 and TRBJ1-6; TRBD1 might be the D (5 bases). The CDR3 loop spans 14 amino acids. V was shortened by 0 bases and J by 6 bases, with 9 bases between the two germline ends. Per the germline V gene, CDR1 is GTSNPN and CDR2 is SVGIG (reference sequence). CDR3 sequence reads: CAWSVSGTNSPLHF. Here the CDR3 DNA reads TGTGCCTGGAGTGTATCGGGGACTAATTCACCCCTCCACTTT.

This rearrangement joins TRBV5-1 to TRBJ2-3; possibly TRBD2 for D (6 bases). Germline V gives CDR1 SGHRS, CDR2 YFSETQ. The CDR3 loop spans 15 amino acids. V gave up 3 bases and J gave up 0 bases, with 11 bases separating them. Written as DNA, the CDR3 is TGCGCCAGCAGCTCGGCGGGGACTAGCACAGATACGCAGTATTTT. It translates to CASSSAGTSTDTQYF.

V is TRBV7-3 and J is TRBJ2-1; 11 nucleotides align to TRBD2. The germline CDR1 and CDR2 sequences are SGHTA and FQGTGA. This CDR3 comprises 18 residues. The J segment lost 5 bases and the V segment lost 0 bases, leaving 9 bases of the junction unmatched. The CDR3 loop is CASSLTGTSGGLNNEQFF. Here the CDR3 DNA reads TGTGCCAGCAGCTTAACGGGGACTAGCGGAGGTCTTAACAATGAGCAGTTCTTC.

The chain carries TRBV10-3 and TRBJ2-7; D is perhaps TRBD2 (5 bases). Trimming stripped 0 bases from V and 1 base from J, with 10 bases between. This CDR3 is built from 15 residues. Germline CDR1 and CDR2: ENHRY and SYGVKD. In nucleotides, the CDR3 is TGTGCCATCAGTGAGTCGCGGGCTACTTCCTACGAGCAGTACTTC. Its translation is CAISESRATSYEQYF.

The CDR3 DNA is TGTGCCAGCAGTTCCGGACAGGGGGCATTAGCCGGGGAGCTGTTTTTT. It codes for CASSSGQGALAGELFF. J is TRBJ2-2 and V is TRBV27, with 11 bases that match TRBD1. CDR3 length: 16 amino acids. Germline-derived CDR1 and CDR2 are MNHEY and SMNVEV (reference sequence). Unmatched junction bases numbered 7, after V lost 4 bases and J lost 6 bases.

A remark on this clone: Other DNA sequences within the sample encode an identical CDR3. The J gene is TRBJ2-1, the V gene TRBV29-1, with 8 bases that match TRBD2. Germline loops: CDR1 SQVTM, CDR2 ANQGSEA. Unmatched junction bases numbered 4, after V lost 0 bases and J lost 0 bases. The CDR3 totals 16 residues. Here the CDR3 reads CSVEDRGGSSYNEQFF. Written as DNA, the CDR3 is TGCAGCGTTGAAGATCGGGGGGGCAGCTCCTACAATGAGCAGTTCTTC.

This chain joins TRBV11-2 and TRBJ2-7; D possibly corresponds to TRBD2 (6 bases). Looked up from germline, CDR1 is SGHAT and CDR2 is FQNNGV. The CDR3 sequence is 14 residues long. The ends were cut back, 1 base at V and 7 bases at J, with 14 bases in the middle. CDR3 amino acids: CASSLVGTFGEQYF. The CDR3 DNA sequence: TGTGCCAGCAGCTTAGTTGGGACTTTCGGGGAGCAGTACTTC.

This clone was found a few times. This chain links TRBV5-6 with TRBJ1-3, with D hard to call. CDR1 and CDR2 (germline): SGHDT, YYEEEE. This CDR3 region has 14 residues. Deletions cut 1 base from V and 4 bases from J, with 9 bases between. The CDR3 protein is CASSLTLTGNTIYF. The CDR3 DNA is TGTGCCAGCAGCTTGACGCTAACCGGAAACACCATATATTTT.